This is a list of T cell receptor beta chains from one sample in a study of blood T cells in healthy people across ages. TCRdb used MiXCR to reprocess the 5' RACE reads, holding one entry per CDR3 protein. The table has 850,000 to 1,000,000 distinct CDR3 sequences, about 53% seen once. The sample comprised blood. The receptor source for this set is a woman aged 60-75 years in good health. Both conserved end residues are part of each CDR3. The D gene is left open where the match is weak. Expanded clones get a size class; other rows say once, few or many, or leave the size out.

D	size	length	V	J	CDR3	DNA
TRBD2	few	14	TRBV10-3	TRBJ2-7	CAISGMAGGNEQYF	TGTGCCATCAGTGGGATGGCGGGAGGGAACGAGCAGTACTTC
.	.	15	TRBV12-3/TRBV12-4	TRBJ1-2	CASSLAPFGGGSYTF	TGTGCCAGCAGTTTAGCACCGTTTGGGGGTGGAAGCTACACCTTC
TRBD2	.	17	TRBV27	TRBJ2-1	CASSSGGAGDFVDEQFF	TGTGCCAGCAGTTCGGGTGGAGCGGGAGATTTCGTGGATGAGCAGTTCTTC
.	.	13	TRBV20-1	TRBJ1-1	CSARDGRDTEAFF	TGCAGTGCTAGAGATGGCAGGGACACTGAAGCTTTCTTT
.	.	14	TRBV7-2	TRBJ2-5	CASSSPRRAETQYF	TGTGCCAGCAGCTCCCCTAGGAGGGCAGAGACCCAGTACTTC
TRBD1	.	15	TRBV12-3/TRBV12-4	TRBJ2-7	CASRNPGQGLGEQYF	TGTGCCAGCAGAAATCCGGGACAGGGGCTGGGCGAGCAGTACTTC
.	.	13	TRBV7-2	TRBJ2-5	CASSLAWRETQYF	TGTGCCAGCAGCTTAGCGTGGCGGGAGACCCAGTACTTC
.	few	16	TRBV2	TRBJ2-3	CASGITDPGRIDTQYF	TGTGCCAGCGGTATCACGGACCCCGGGCGTATAGATACGCAGTATTTT
.	.	13	TRBV3-1	TRBJ2-5	CASSHYLQETQYF	TGTGCCAGCAGCCATTACCTCCAAGAGACCCAGTACTTC
.	.	13	TRBV9	TRBJ2-5	CASSQTSFHEQYF	TGTGCCAGCAGCCAGACTAGTTTCCATGAGCAGTACTTC
.	.	16	TRBV11-2	TRBJ2-3	CASSRTRDSYTDTQYF	TGTGCCAGCAGCCGGACCCGGGACTCTTACACAGATACGCAGTATTTT
TRBD2	.	13	TRBV29-1	TRBJ2-1	CSGLVGGPGEQFF	TGCAGCGGATTAGTGGGAGGGCCCGGTGAGCAGTTCTTC
TRBD1	few	16	TRBV6-6	TRBJ2-1	CASSQDRGSSYNEQFF	TGTGCCAGCAGTCAGGACAGGGGCAGCTCCTACAATGAGCAGTTCTTC
TRBD2	.	17	TRBV5-1	TRBJ2-7	CASCAQGLAGGKYEQYF	TGCGCCAGCTGCGCACAGGGACTAGCGGGAGGGAAATACGAGCAGTACTTC
TRBD1	.	14	TRBV24-1	TRBJ2-3	CATSLGQYTDTQYF	TGTGCCACCAGCCTGGGACAGTACACAGATACGCAGTATTTT
.	.	13	TRBV11-1	TRBJ1-1	CASSTHENTEAFF	TGTGCCAGCAGCACCCATGAGAACACTGAAGCTTTCTTT
.	.	13	TRBV7-2	TRBJ2-5	CASSAGTARRQYF	TGTGCCAGCAGCGCCGGGACTGCCCGGCGGCAGTACTTC
TRBD1	many	12	TRBV7-9	TRBJ2-7	CASSRQGYEQYF	TGTGCCAGCAGCAGACAGGGGTACGAGCAGTACTTC
TRBD2	.	15	TRBV6-6	TRBJ2-3	CASLGGMGRGDTQYF	TGTGCCAGTCTCGGGGGGATGGGGAGGGGAGATACGCAGTATTTT
TRBD2	.	13	TRBV28	TRBJ2-1	CASSFGTSVEQFF	TGTGCCAGCAGTTTCGGGACTAGCGTTGAGCAGTTCTTC
.	.	15	TRBV27	TRBJ2-5	CASSFLSPRMETQYF	TGTGCCAGCAGTTTCCTTTCTCCCCGGATGGAGACCCAGTACTTC
TRBD2	.	16	TRBV7-2	TRBJ2-7	CASSLDGTSGAYEQYF	TGTGCCAGCAGCTTAGATGGGACTAGCGGAGCCTACGAGCAGTACTTC
TRBD2	few	15	TRBV12-3/TRBV12-4	TRBJ2-2	CASTRSSGDTGELFF	TGTGCCAGCACAAGGTCTAGCGGAGATACCGGGGAGCTGTTTTTT
.	many	13	TRBV27	TRBJ1-2	CASSLSYNYGYTF	TGTGCCAGCAGTTTATCGTACAACTATGGCTACACCTTC
TRBD1	few	12	TRBV29-1	TRBJ1-2	CSVGTARDGYTF	TGCAGCGTAGGGACAGCTAGGGATGGCTACACCTTC
.	.	11	TRBV20-1	TRBJ2-1	CSARDRLEQFF	TGCAGTGCTAGAGATAGGCTAGAGCAGTTCTTC
TRBD1	.	16	TRBV5-8	TRBJ2-7	CASSLAPRQGAYEQYF	TGTGCCAGCAGCTTGGCTCCCCGACAGGGGGCATACGAGCAGTACTTC
.	few	16	TRBV28	TRBJ2-6	CASRSGGPSGANVLTF	TGTGCCAGCAGATCCGGAGGGCCCTCTGGGGCCAACGTCCTGACTTTC
.	.	12	TRBV20-1	TRBJ2-4	CSAARGGREQYF	TGCAGTGCAGCTAGAGGCGGTCGGGAGCAGTACTTC
TRBD2	many	14	TRBV7-2	TRBJ2-4	CASSPGLAENIQYF	TGTGCCAGCAGCCCGGGACTAGCGGAAAACATTCAGTACTTC
.	.	15	TRBV10-3	TRBJ2-2	CVISESSPNTGELFF	TGTGTCATCAGTGAGTCGAGCCCAAACACCGGGGAGCTGTTTTTT
.	.	15	TRBV5-6	TRBJ1-1	CASSYRQPPSTEAFF	TGTGCCAGCAGCTACAGACAGCCTCCTAGCACTGAAGCTTTCTTT
.	.	14	TRBV20-1	TRBJ2-7	CSAISIILSYEQYF	TGCAGTGCTATAAGCATAATCTTATCCTACGAGCAGTACTTC
TRBD2	.	16	TRBV20-1	TRBJ2-4	CSARSGGRIAKNIQYF	TGCAGTGCTAGATCGGGAGGTAGGATTGCCAAAAACATTCAGTACTTC
.	few	14	TRBV2	TRBJ2-3	CASSKGKITDTQYF	TGTGCCAGCTCCAAGGGCAAAATCACAGATACGCAGTATTTT
TRBD1	few	16	TRBV24-1	TRBJ2-3	CATQDDRGGPTDTQYF	TGTGCCACTCAAGACGACAGGGGCGGACCCACAGATACGCAGTATTTT
.	.	12	TRBV5-1	TRBJ2-5	CASGIEGETQYF	TGCGCCAGCGGGATTGAGGGAGAGACCCAGTACTTC
TRBD2	.	17	TRBV5-1	TRBJ2-1	CASSLAWSSGGEYEQFF	TGCGCCAGCAGCTTGGCCTGGTCTAGCGGGGGGGAATATGAGCAGTTCTTC